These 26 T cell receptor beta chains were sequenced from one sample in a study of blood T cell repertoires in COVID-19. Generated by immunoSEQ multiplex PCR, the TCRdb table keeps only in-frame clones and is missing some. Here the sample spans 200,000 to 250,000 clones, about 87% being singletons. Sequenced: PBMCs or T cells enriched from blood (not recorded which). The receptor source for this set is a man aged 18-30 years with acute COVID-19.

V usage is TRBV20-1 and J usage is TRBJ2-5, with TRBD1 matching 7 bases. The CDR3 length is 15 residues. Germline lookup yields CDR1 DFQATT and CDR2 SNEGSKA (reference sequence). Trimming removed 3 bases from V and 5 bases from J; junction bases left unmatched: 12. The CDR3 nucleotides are TGCAGTGCTAGTTACGAGGGGGCGGCGGCGGAGACCCAGTACTTC. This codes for CSASYEGAAAETQYF.

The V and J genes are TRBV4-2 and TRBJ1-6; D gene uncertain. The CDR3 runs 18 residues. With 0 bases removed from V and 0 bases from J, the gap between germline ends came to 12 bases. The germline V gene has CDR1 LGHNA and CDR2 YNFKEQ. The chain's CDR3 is CASSQDAIRSSYNSPLHF. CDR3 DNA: TGTGCCAGCAGCCAAGATGCAATCCGGAGCTCCTATAATTCACCCCTCCACTTT.

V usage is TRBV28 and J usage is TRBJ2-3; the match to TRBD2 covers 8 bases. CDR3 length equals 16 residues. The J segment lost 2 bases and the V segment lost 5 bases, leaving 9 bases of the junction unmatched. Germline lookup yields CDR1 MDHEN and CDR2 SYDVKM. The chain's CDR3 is CASSPASGYNTDTQYF. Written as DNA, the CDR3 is TGTGCCAGCAGTCCGGCTAGCGGGTACAACACAGATACGCAGTATTTT.

The CDR3 coding sequence is TGTGCCAGCAGCTTAGTAACGGGTGAAGAGACCCAGTACTTC. Protein sequence: CASSLVTGEETQYF. This chain joins TRBV7-9 and TRBJ2-5; D ambiguous. Between the trimmed V and J ends, which lost 1 base and 3 bases, there was a span of 9 bases. Germline loops: CDR1 SEHNR, CDR2 FQNEAQ (reference sequence). The CDR3 runs to 14 residues.

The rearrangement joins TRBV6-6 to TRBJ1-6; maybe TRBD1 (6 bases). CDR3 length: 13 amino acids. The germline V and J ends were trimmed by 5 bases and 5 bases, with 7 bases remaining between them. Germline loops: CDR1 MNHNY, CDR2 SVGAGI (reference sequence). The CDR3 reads CASSRTDNSPLHF. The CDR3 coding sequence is TGTGCCAGCAGTCGGACAGATAATTCACCCCTCCACTTT.

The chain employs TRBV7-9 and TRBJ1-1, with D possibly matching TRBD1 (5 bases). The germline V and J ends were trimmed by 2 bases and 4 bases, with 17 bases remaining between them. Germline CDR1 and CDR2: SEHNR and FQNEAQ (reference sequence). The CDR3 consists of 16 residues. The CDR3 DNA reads TGTGCCAGCAGCTTACGAACAGGAGCCCCTCTCACTGAAGCTTTCTTT. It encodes CASSLRTGAPLTEAFF.

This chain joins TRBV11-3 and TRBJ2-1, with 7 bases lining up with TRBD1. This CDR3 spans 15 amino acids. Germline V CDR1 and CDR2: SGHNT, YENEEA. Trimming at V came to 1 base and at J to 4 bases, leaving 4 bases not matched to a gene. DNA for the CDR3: TGTGCCAGCAGCTTAGGGACAGGCATTTACAATGAGCAGTTCTTC. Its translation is CASSLGTGIYNEQFF.

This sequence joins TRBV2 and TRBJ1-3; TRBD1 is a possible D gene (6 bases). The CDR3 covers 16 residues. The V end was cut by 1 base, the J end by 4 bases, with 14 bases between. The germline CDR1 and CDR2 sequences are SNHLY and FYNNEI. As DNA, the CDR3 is TGTGCCAGCAGTGAAGAGGGGCGGACAGTCGGAAACACCATATATTTT. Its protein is CASSEEGRTVGNTIYF.

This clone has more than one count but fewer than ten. Here the CDR3 DNA reads TGTGCCAGCTCACCTAGACTAGCGTTATACAATGAGCAGTTCTTC. Encoded protein: CASSPRLALYNEQFF. V is TRBV18 and J is TRBJ2-1; TRBD2 aligns across 8 bases. Germline V gives CDR1 KGHSH, CDR2 LQKENI. The CDR3 runs to 15 residues. V trimming: 3 bases; J trimming: 4 bases; junction bases outside the gene matches: 5.

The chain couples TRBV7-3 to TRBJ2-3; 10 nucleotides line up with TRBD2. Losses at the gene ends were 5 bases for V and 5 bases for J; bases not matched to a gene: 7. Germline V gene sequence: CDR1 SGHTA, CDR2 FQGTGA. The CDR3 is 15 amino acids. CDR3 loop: CASSPGTSEGDTQYF. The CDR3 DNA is TGTGCCAGCAGCCCTGGGACTAGCGAGGGAGATACGCAGTATTTT.

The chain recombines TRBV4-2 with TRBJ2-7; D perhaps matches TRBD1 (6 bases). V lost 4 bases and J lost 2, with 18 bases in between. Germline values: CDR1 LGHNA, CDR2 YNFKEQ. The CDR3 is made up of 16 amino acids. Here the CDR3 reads CASSPSRTDLPYEQYF. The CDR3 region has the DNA TGTGCCAGCAGCCCATCTAGGACAGATTTACCCTACGAGCAGTACTTC.

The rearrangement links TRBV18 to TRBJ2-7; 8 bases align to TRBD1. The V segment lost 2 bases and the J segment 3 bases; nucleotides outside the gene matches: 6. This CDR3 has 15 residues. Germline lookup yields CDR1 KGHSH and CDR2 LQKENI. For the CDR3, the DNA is TGTGCCAGCTCACCAACGACAGGGGTATACTACGAGCAGTACTTC. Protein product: CASSPTTGVYYEQYF.

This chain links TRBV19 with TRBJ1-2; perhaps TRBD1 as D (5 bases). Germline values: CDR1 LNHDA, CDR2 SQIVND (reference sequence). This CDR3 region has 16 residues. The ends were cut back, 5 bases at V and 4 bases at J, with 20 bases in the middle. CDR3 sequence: CASSRDSYQRSYGYTF. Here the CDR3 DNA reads TGTGCCAGTAGTCGTGACAGTTACCAGCGATCCTATGGCTACACCTTC.

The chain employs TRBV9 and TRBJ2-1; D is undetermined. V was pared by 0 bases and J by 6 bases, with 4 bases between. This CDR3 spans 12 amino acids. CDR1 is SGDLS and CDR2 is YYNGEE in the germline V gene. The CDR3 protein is CASSVDFNEQFF. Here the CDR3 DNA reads TGTGCCAGCAGCGTAGACTTCAATGAGCAGTTCTTC.

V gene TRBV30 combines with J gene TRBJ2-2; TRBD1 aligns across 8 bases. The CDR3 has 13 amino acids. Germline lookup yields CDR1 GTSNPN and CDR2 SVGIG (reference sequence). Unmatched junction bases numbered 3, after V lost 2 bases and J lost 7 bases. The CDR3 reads CAWSITGGGELFF. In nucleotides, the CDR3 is TGTGCCTGGAGTATAACAGGGGGCGGGGAGCTGTTTTTT.

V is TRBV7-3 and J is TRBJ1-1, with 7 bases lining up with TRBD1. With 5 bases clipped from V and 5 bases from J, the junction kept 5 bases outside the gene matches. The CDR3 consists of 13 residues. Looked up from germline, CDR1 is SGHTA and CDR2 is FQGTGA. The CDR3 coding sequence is TGTGCCAGCAGCGACAGGGTTGGGACTGAAGCTTTCTTT. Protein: CASSDRVGTEAFF.

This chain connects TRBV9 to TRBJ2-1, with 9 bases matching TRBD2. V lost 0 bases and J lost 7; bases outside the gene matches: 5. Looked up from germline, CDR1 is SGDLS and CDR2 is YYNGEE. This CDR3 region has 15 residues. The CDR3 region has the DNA TGTGCCAGCAGCGTAGCTCCTAGCGGGATAAATGAGCAGTTCTTC. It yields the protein CASSVAPSGINEQFF.

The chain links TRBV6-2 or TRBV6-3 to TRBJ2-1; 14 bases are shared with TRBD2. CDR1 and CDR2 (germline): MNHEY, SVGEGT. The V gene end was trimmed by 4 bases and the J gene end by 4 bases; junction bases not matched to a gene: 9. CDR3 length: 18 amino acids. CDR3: CASSSPGLAGEGYNEQFF. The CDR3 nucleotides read TGTGCCAGCAGTTCACCGGGACTAGCGGGAGAGGGTTACAATGAGCAGTTCTTC.

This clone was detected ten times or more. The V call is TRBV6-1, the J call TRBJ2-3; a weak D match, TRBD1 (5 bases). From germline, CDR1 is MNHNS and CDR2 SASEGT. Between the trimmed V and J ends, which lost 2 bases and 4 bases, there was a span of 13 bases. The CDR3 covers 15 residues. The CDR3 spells CASSEIAGSADTQYF. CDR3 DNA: TGTGCCAGCAGTGAAATTGCAGGGTCGGCAGATACGCAGTATTTT.

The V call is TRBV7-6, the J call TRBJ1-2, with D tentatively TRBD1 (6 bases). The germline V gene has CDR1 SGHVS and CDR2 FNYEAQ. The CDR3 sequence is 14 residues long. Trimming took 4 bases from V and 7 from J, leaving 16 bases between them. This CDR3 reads CASSSPGERGGYTF. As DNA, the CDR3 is TGTGCCAGCAGCTCGCCAGGGGAAAGGGGTGGCTACACCTTC.

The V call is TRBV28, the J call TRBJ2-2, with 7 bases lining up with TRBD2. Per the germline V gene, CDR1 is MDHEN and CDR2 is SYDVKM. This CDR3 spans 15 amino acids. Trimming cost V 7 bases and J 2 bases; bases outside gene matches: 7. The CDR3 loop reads CASIPGGSNTGELFF. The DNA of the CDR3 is TGTGCCAGCATCCCCGGGGGGAGTAACACCGGGGAGCTGTTTTTT.

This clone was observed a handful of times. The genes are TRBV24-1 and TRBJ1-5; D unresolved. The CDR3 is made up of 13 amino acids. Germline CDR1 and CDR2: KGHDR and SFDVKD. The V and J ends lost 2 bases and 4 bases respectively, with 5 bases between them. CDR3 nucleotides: TGTGCCACCAGTGATTCGGGAAATCAGCCCCAGCATTTT. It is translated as CATSDSGNQPQHF.

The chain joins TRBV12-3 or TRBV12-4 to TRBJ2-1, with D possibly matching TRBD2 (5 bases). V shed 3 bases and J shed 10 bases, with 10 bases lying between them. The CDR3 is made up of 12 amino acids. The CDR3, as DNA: TGTGCCAGCAGTTTCGGACTGTCGGAGCAGTTCTTC. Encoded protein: CASSFGLSEQFF.

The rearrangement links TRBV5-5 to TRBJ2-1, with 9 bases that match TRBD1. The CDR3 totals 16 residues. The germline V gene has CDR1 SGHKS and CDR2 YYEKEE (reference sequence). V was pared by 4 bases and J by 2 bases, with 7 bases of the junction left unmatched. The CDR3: CASSPGTGKAYNEQFF. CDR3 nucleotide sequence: TGTGCCAGCAGCCCAGGGACAGGGAAGGCCTACAATGAGCAGTTCTTC.

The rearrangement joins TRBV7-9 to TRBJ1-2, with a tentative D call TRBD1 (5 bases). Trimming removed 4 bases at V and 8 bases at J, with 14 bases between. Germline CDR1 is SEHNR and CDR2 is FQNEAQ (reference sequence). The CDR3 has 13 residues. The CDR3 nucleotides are TGTGCCAGCAGCTCCCACCTGGGGGGAGGCTACACCTTC. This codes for CASSSHLGGGYTF.

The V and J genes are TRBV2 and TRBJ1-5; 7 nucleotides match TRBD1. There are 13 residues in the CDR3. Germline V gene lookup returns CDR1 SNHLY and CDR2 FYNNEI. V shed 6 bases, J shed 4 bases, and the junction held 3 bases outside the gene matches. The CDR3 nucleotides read TGTGCCAGCAGAGGGGGCGGGAATCAGCCCCAGCATTTT. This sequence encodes CASRGGGNQPQHF.